The clone carrying this T cell receptor (beta chain) was found once. Its antigen is not known. This entry belongs to a study of OX40 agonist ivuxolimab in advanced cancers. Study-level findings and limits: CD4+ and CD8+ T cells in blood underwent clonal expansion by week 6 at 0.1 to 3.0 mg/kg. Researchers did not determine the expanded peripheral T cells' antigen specificity.

If patients had autoimmune disease history or systemic immunosuppression, they were excluded. The CDR3 extends over 15 amino acids. V trimming: 6 bases; J trimming: 5 bases; junction bases outside the gene matches: 10. Germline lookup yields CDR1 SGHNT and CDR2 YYREEE (reference sequence). Some clones are missing from TCRdb's copy, which holds only in-frame ones; the method was immunoSEQ multiplex PCR. The sample lists fewer than 85,000 clones, roughly 86% occurring once. The chain recombines TRBV5-4 with TRBJ2-1; TRBD2 agrees at 8 bases. This TCR came from an adult with an advanced solid tumor such as melanoma, head and neck, liver or kidney cancer. The sample here was CD4+ or CD8+ T cells sorted from blood, taken in a trial of the OX40 agonist ivuxolimab. CDR3 DNA sequence: TGTGCCAGCAACCCTCTTTCGCGGGAGGACAATGAGCAGTTCTTC. Translation gives CASNPLSREDNEQFF.